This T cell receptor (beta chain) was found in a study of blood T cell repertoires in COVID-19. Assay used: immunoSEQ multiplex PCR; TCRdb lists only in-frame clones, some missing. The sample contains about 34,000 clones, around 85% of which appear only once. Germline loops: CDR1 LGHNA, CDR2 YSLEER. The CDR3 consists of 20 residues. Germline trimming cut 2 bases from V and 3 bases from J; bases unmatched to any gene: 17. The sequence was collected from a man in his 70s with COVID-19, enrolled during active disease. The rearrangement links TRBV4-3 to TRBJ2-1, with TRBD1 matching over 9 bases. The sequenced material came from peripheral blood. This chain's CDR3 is CASSQFTGQGYFGVYNEQFF. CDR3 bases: TGCGCCAGCAGCCAATTTACGGGACAGGGTTATTTCGGAGTCTACAATGAGCAGTTCTTC.